The rows below give T cell receptor beta chains drawn from one sample of a study of T cells after yellow fever vaccination. TCRdb itself ran the 5' RACE reads through MiXCR, one entry per CDR3 protein. The table records 300,000 to 450,000 distinct CDR3 sequences, 6% to 8% of them present only once. Sequences were derived from PBMCs, sampled 5 days after the yellow fever booster vaccination. These receptors originate from a man aged 25 to 45 who received the YFV17D yellow fever vaccine. CDR3s include the opening cysteine and the closing phenylalanine or tryptophan. A D gene is named only where the DNA matches it firmly. Not all rows give a size; the values are once, few, many and, for expanded clones, a class.

clone size,J gene,V gene,D gene,CDR3 protein,CDR3 DNA
many,TRBJ2-1,TRBV12-3/TRBV12-4,.,CASSWGDLGYNEQFF,TGTGCCAGCAGTTGGGGGGACTTGGGGTACAATGAGCAGTTCTTC
.,TRBJ2-1,TRBV5-6,.,CASSRARGNEQFF,TGTGCCAGCAGCCGGGCCCGAGGGAATGAGCAGTTCTTC
.,TRBJ1-2,TRBV20-1,.,CSARDPLAGAASGYTF,TGCAGTGCTAGAGATCCCTTGGCAGGGGCGGCGAGTGGCTACACCTTC
few,TRBJ2-3,TRBV4-2,.,CASSHNIDRRLAQYF,TGTGCCAGCAGCCACAACATCGATAGGAGACTTGCGCAGTATTTT
few,TRBJ2-1,TRBV20-1,.,CSAKDIAALNEQFF,TGCAGTGCTAAAGACATAGCGGCCCTAAATGAGCAGTTCTTC
.,TRBJ1-5,TRBV6-1,TRBD1,CASSNKGGGQPQHF,TGTGCCAGCAGCAATAAAGGGGGCGGGCAGCCCCAGCATTTT
few,TRBJ2-7,TRBV20-1,.,CSARSGNWASYEQYF,TGCAGTGCCAGGTCCGGCAACTGGGCTTCCTACGAGCAGTACTTC
.,TRBJ2-7,TRBV20-1,.,CSANRRGLNTYEQYF,TGCAGTGCTAATAGGCGTGGGCTCAATACCTACGAGCAGTACTTC
few,TRBJ2-1,TRBV11-2,.,CASSSGRGLDQFF,TGTGCCAGCAGCTCTGGTCGGGGGCTGGATCAGTTCTTC
few,TRBJ2-5,TRBV10-3,.,CAISERQAAEETQYF,TGTGCCATCAGTGAGCGCCAGGCGGCCGAAGAGACCCAGTACTTC
many,TRBJ2-4,TRBV7-2,.,CASSLMAGRNIQYF,TGTGCCAGCAGCTTAATGGCGGGAAGAAACATTCAGTACTTC
.,TRBJ2-7,TRBV10-3,TRBD2,CAIRGLSGTRYEQYF,TGTGCCATCAGAGGCCTTAGCGGGACTCGATACGAGCAGTACTTC
many,TRBJ2-2,TRBV24-1,.,CATMRYTGELFF,TGTGCCACCATGAGGTACACCGGGGAGCTGTTTTTT
many,TRBJ2-2,TRBV12-3/TRBV12-4,TRBD2,CANGRAWVGELFF,TGTGCCAACGGGAGGGCCTGGGTCGGGGAGCTGTTTTTT
many,TRBJ1-2,TRBV20-1,.,CSALEGANYGYTF,TGCAGTGCGTTGGAGGGCGCTAACTATGGCTACACCTTC
many,TRBJ1-1,TRBV18,.,CASSLLSLSMNTEAFF,TGTGCCAGCTCACTCTTGTCCCTCTCAATGAACACTGAAGCTTTCTTT
many,TRBJ1-1,TRBV5-5,TRBD1,CASSWDRANTEAFF,TGTGCCAGCAGCTGGGACAGGGCGAACACTGAAGCTTTCTTT
many,TRBJ2-7,TRBV7-9,.,CASSLVGEQYF,TGTGCCAGCAGCTTAGTTGGCGAGCAGTACTTC
many,TRBJ1-5,TRBV7-2,.,CASSLVGIREPQHF,TGTGCCAGCAGCTTAGTAGGGATCCGTGAACCCCAGCATTTT
.,TRBJ1-1,TRBV24-1,.,CATSGAMNTEAFF,TGTGCCACCAGCGGAGCCATGAACACTGAAGCTTTCTTT
.,TRBJ1-1,TRBV6-1,.,CASVLTNTEAFF,TGTGCCAGCGTCCTTACAAACACTGAAGCTTTCTTT
.,TRBJ2-3,TRBV18,.,CASSPPGAGSTDTQYF,TGTGCCAGCTCACCACCGGGAGCCGGGAGCACAGATACGCAGTATTTT
.,TRBJ2-5,TRBV6-2/TRBV6-3,TRBD2,CATGGKETQYF,TGTGCCACCGGGGGGAAAGAGACCCAGTACTTC
.,TRBJ2-1,TRBV3-1,TRBD2,CAFCGALRDYSYNEQFF,TGTGCCTTCTGTGGGGCTTTGAGGGACTATTCATACAATGAGCAGTTCTTC
many,TRBJ2-5,TRBV7-8,TRBD2,CASSPTSGKETQYF,TGTGCCAGCAGCCCGACTAGCGGGAAAGAGACCCAGTACTTC
.,TRBJ2-7,TRBV29-1,.,CSVLRPGGDEYF,TGCAGCGTCCTACGACCCGGTGGGGATGAGTACTTC
many,TRBJ2-7,TRBV6-1,.,CASSETGVGEQYF,TGTGCCAGCAGTGAAACGGGGGTAGGAGAGCAGTACTTC
few,TRBJ2-2,TRBV30,TRBD2,CAWSVLRTSGSWAGELFF,TGTGCCTGGAGTGTATTAAGGACTAGCGGGAGTTGGGCCGGGGAGCTGTTTTTT
few,TRBJ2-4,TRBV5-4,TRBD2,CASSLASGSRDIQYF,TGTGCCAGCAGCTTAGCTAGCGGGAGCCGGGACATTCAGTACTTC
many,TRBJ2-3,TRBV13,.,CASSLAGVVDTQYF,TGTGCCAGCAGCTTAGCGGGAGTGGTAGATACGCAGTATTTT
.,TRBJ2-1,TRBV6-2/TRBV6-3,TRBD1,CASSGQAYRQFF,TGTGCCAGCAGTGGACAGGCCTACCGGCAGTTCTTC
many,TRBJ2-1,TRBV10-3,.,CAISESVQRLNEQFF,TGTGCCATCAGTGAGTCGGTCCAGCGGCTCAATGAGCAGTTCTTC
many,TRBJ2-2,TRBV6-4,.,CASKVTPGLTGELFF,TGTGCCAGCAAGGTTACCCCAGGTTTGACCGGGGAGCTGTTTTTT
.,TRBJ2-7,TRBV5-1,.,CASRWESEQYF,TGCGCCAGCAGGTGGGAGTCCGAGCAGTACTTC
few,TRBJ2-1,TRBV7-2,TRBD2,CASSPSGSGWNEQFF,TGTGCCAGCAGCCCAAGCGGGAGTGGATGGAATGAGCAGTTCTTC
many,TRBJ2-7,TRBV20-1,.,CSARGLDIYEQYF,TGCAGTGCTAGGGGTCTTGATATCTACGAGCAGTACTTC
.,TRBJ2-2,TRBV20-1,.,CSASGTSNTGELFF,TGCAGTGCTAGCGGGACTTCGAACACCGGGGAGCTGTTTTTT
.,TRBJ2-3,TRBV20-1,.,CSASFPTADLSTDTQYF,TGCAGTGCTAGTTTTCCTACAGCGGATCTTAGCACAGATACGCAGTATTTT
.,TRBJ2-1,TRBV24-1,.,CATRGGGEQFF,TGTGCCACCAGAGGGGGAGGTGAGCAGTTCTTC
.,TRBJ2-2,TRBV12-3/TRBV12-4,.,CASSPTAGELFF,TGTGCCAGCAGCCCAACGGCCGGGGAGCTGTTTTTT
few,TRBJ2-1,TRBV28,.,CASSFVSRITYNEQFF,TGTGCCAGCAGTTTCGTGTCAAGGATCACCTACAATGAGCAGTTCTTC
few,TRBJ2-5,TRBV18,.,CASSPPNQETQYF,TGTGCCAGCTCACCCCCCAACCAAGAGACCCAGTACTTC
few,TRBJ2-3,TRBV6-2/TRBV6-3,.,CASRGDASTQYF,TGTGCCAGCAGGGGGGATGCTTCTACGCAGTATTTT
.,TRBJ2-1,TRBV20-1,.,CSAGQWGQFF,TGCAGTGCTGGGCAGTGGGGGCAGTTCTTC
many,TRBJ1-2,TRBV28,.,CASSTGFGEGYGYTF,TGTGCCAGCAGTACGGGCTTTGGGGAGGGCTATGGCTACACCTTC
.,TRBJ1-1,TRBV4-3,.,CASSQLISGGRSAFF,TGCGCCAGCAGCCAACTCATATCCGGGGGCAGGAGCGCTTTCTTT
.,TRBJ2-1,TRBV28,TRBD1,CASSLGGQGTRWNEQFF,TGTGCCAGCAGTTTAGGAGGACAGGGAACTAGGTGGAATGAGCAGTTCTTC